The entry below describes one T cell receptor beta chain. The target antigen is unknown. TCRdb keeps only in-frame clones here, not all; method: immunoSEQ multiplex PCR. The sample lists tens of thousands of clones, approximately 80% occurring once. From germline, CDR1 is SGHRS and CDR2 YFSETQ. CDR3 length: 14 residues. V shed 0 bases and J shed 5 bases, with 11 bases lying between them. Time point here: week 47, end of study. Topical imiquimod was applied with each vaccine dose, which held 300 ug of mutant IDH1 20-mer peptide. Donors had new IDH1-mutant astrocytomas of WHO grade 3 or 4 (ATRX-lost). This specimen belongs to a study of a mutant IDH1 vaccine in newly diagnosed glioma. As for the study in general: Radiotherapy alone preceded vaccination by 4-6 weeks; alternatively, vaccination started with temozolomide cycles. Pretreatment consisted of radiotherapy, temozolomide, or both, with most receiving both. Week 35 held visit V12, while week 47 held visit V13.

The chain recombines TRBV5-1 with TRBJ1-1; D remains unclear. The receptor was derived from a man younger than 30 with glioma. Some clones in this sample may be carry-over from other donors' samples. The source material was PBMCs, sampled from a glioma patient whose treatment included an IDH1 peptide vaccine. The CDR3 DNA is TGCGCCAGCAGCTTGGTACGAGGCGCGACTGAAGCTTTCTTT. It yields the protein CASSLVRGATEAFF.